The T cell receptor (beta chain) under discussion was sequenced for a study of CD8+ T cells in alopecia areata. Study background: Oral tofacitinib (5 to 10 mg twice daily) was administered to treated patients.

The sequencing template was cDNA reverse transcribed from extracted RNA. Profiled with immunoSEQ multiplex PCR; TCRdb holds only in-frame clones, not every one. This sample has some 95,000 clones, with around 44% found just once. V lost 5 bases to trimming and J lost 7 bases; unmatched junction nucleotides: 6. The CDR3 sequence is 14 residues long. Germline lookup yields CDR1 SGHRS and CDR2 YFSETQ. General study points: Relative to mice, TCR sharing across patients was less clear, a difference possibly HLA-related.

The sample holds a few counts of this clone. No antigen is known for it. Sequencing input: CD4+ T cells sorted from blood. The chain employs TRBV5-1 and TRBJ2-1, with TRBD1 identical over 10 bases. This receptor was identified in a human donor with alopecia areata. The CDR3 nucleotides are TGCGCCAGCAGAGGGACAGGGGATCAAAATGAGCAGTTCTTC. Translation gives CASRGTGDQNEQFF.